Sequencing of this T cell receptor beta chain was carried out in a study of siplizumab effects on memory and regulatory T cells. A note on this clone: No antigen is known for it.

TCRdb's copy holds only in-frame clones and misses some; the assay was immunoSEQ multiplex PCR. The table records around 97,000 clones, 90% to 95% of them present only once. Study-level points and caveats: Under siplizumab, an average around 69% of mappable alloreactive CD4+ clones were Treg-derived, compared with roughly 27% in controls.

Germline V gives CDR1 SGHRS, CDR2 YFSETQ. The V end lost 4 bases, the J end lost 4 bases, and 8 bases lay between the germline ends. CDR3 length: 13 residues. Sequencing input: non-Treg CD4+ T cells sorted from blood. The chain joins TRBV5-1 to TRBJ2-2; tentative D call: TRBD2 (5 bases). This TCR was sampled from a human donor in good health. The CDR3 loop is CASSVEVTGELFF. DNA of the CDR3: TGCGCCAGCAGCGTGGAGGTCACCGGGGAGCTGTTTTTT.